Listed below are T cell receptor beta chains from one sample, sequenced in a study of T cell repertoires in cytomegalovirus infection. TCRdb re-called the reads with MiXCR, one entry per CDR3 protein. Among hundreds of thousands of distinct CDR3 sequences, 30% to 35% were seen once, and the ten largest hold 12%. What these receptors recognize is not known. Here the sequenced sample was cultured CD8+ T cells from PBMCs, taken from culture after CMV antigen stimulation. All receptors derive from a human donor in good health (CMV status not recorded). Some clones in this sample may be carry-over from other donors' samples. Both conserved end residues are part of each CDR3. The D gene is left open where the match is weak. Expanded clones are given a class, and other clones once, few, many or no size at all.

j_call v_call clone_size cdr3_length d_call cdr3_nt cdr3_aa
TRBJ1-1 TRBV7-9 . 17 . TGTGCCAGCAGCCAGGTCGGCAGGGGCCACATGAACACTGAAGCTTTCTTT CASSQVGRGHMNTEAFF
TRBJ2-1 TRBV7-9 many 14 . TGTGCCAGCAGCTCTCCCATCCACTACAATGAGCAGTTCTTC CASSSPIHYNEQFF
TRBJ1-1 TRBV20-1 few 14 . TGCAGTGCTAGAGATGGGAATGGGGGCACTGAAGCTTTCTTT CSARDGNGGTEAFF
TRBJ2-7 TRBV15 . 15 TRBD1 TGTGCCACCAGCGCAAGGGGACAGGGACCCTACGAGCAGTACTTC CATSARGQGPYEQYF
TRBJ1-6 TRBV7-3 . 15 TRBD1 TGTGCCAGCAGCCTACAGGGGAGGCTTAATTCACCCCTCCACTTT CASSLQGRLNSPLHF
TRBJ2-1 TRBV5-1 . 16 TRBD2 TGCGCCAGCAGCGGTATAGCGGGGGAACGGCCCGACGAGCAGTTCTTC CASSGIAGERPDEQFF
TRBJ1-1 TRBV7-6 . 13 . TGTGCCAGCAGCTACCTGGGAGTTTCTGAAGCTTTCTTT CASSYLGVSEAFF
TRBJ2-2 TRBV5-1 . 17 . TGCGCCAGCCGACGTGCAGGGGGGGTTTTGGACACCGGGGAGCTGTTTTTT CASRRAGGVLDTGELFF
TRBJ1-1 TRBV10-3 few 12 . TGTGCCATCAGTGCTGAGAACACTGAAGCTTTCTTT CAISAENTEAFF
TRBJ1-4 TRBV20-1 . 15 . TGCAGTGCTAGAGAGGAACCTCCAACTAATGAAAAACTGTTTTTT CSAREEPPTNEKLFF
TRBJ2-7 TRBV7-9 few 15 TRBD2 TGTGCCAGCAGCTTTGGGACTAGCGGATACTACGAGCAGTACTTC CASSFGTSGYYEQYF
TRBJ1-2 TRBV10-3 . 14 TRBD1 TGTGCCATCAGTGATTTGGGACAGCGGACGGGCTACACCTTC CAISDLGQRTGYTF
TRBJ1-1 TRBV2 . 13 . TGTGCCAGCAGTGAAGCGGACGGGACTGAAGCTTTCTTT CASSEADGTEAFF
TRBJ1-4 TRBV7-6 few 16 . TGTGCCAGCAGCTTAGCTACCGGCCCCTACAAGGAAAAACTGTTTTTT CASSLATGPYKEKLFF
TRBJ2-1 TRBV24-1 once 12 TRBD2 TGTGCCACCGGGAGGGCAGGCGATGAGCAGTTCTTC CATGRAGDEQFF
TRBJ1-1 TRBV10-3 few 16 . TGTGCCATCAGGGACCCCTACGGGGACACAAACACTGAAGCTTTCTTT CAIRDPYGDTNTEAFF
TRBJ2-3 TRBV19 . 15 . TGTGCCAGTAGTATTGCAGGGAGAGGGGGTGATACGCAGTATTTT CASSIAGRGGDTQYF
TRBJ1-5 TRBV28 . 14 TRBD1 TGTGCCAGCAGTTTCGACAGGGCCAATCAGCCCCAGCATTTT CASSFDRANQPQHF
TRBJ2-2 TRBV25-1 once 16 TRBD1 TGTGCCAGCAGTGAATATGTAGGGGGCAACACCGGGGAGCTGTTTTTT CASSEYVGGNTGELFF
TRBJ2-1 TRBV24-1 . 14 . TGTGCCACCAGTGATTGGTACGGGAACAATGAGCAGTTCTTC CATSDWYGNNEQFF
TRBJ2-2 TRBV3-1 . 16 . TGTGCCAGCAGCCAAGAAGAAACCGCGAACACCGGGGAGCTGTTTTTT CASSQEETANTGELFF
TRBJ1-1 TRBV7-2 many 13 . TGTGCCAGCAGTTTCTGGACGAACACTGAAGCTTTCTTT CASSFWTNTEAFF
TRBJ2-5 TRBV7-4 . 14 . TGTGCCAGCAGCCTCTATCAGGGGATGGAGACCCAGTACTTC CASSLYQGMETQYF
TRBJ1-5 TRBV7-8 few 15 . TGTGCCAGCAGGTCTAGGGAGGGTAGCAATCAGCCCCAGCATTTT CASRSREGSNQPQHF
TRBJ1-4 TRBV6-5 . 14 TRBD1 TGTGCCAGCGGCCGGGACAGGGTTAATGAAAAACTGTTTTTT CASGRDRVNEKLFF
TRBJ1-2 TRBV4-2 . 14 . TGTGCCAGCAGCCAAGAACCGGGGAACTATGGCTACACCTTC CASSQEPGNYGYTF
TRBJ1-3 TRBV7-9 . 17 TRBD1 TGTGCCAGCAGCCACCTCGGGACAGGGCTATCTGGAAACACCATATATTTT CASSHLGTGLSGNTIYF
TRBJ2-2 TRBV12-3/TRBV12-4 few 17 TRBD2 TGTGCCAGCAGTCCCCGACTAGCGGGGGGGACGGTCGGGGAGCTGTTTTTT CASSPRLAGGTVGELFF
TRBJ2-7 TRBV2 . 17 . TGTGCCAGCAGAGGGGTCCACAGGGTCCCCGACCTCTACGAGCAGTACTTC CASRGVHRVPDLYEQYF
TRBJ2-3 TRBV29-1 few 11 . TGCAGCGTCGGGTACACAGATACGCAGTATTTT CSVGYTDTQYF
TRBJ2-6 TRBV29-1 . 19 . TGCAGCGCAGAGTTGGACAGTTTAGCGCTCGACTCTGGGGCCAACGTCCTGACTTTC CSAELDSLALDSGANVLTF
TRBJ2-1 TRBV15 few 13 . TGTGCCATCCTAGAGCACGGGTACAATGAGCAGTTCTTC CAILEHGYNEQFF
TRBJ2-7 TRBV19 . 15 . TGTGCCAGTCACGCTAGAGGCAGGGGAAGGGACGAGCAGTACTTC CASHARGRGRDEQYF
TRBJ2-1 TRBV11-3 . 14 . TGTGCCAGCAGCAGTCCCACGGGGGGCCATGAGCAGTTCTTC CASSSPTGGHEQFF
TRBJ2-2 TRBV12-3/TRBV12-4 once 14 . TGTGCCAGCAGTACGTTGGAGGCCACCGGGGAGCTGTTTTTT CASSTLEATGELFF
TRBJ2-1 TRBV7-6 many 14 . TGTGCCAGCAGCATCGACAGCTCCTACAATGAGCAGTTCTTC CASSIDSSYNEQFF
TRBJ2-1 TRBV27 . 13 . TGTGCCAGCAGTTCCCCCAACTACAATGAGCAGTTCTTC CASSSPNYNEQFF
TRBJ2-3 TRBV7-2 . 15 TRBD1 TGTGCCAGCAGCCACAGGGGGACAGCCACAGATACGCAGTATTTT CASSHRGTATDTQYF
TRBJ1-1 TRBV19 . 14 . TGTGCCAGTAGTATGGGAGGGGCCGGGACTGAAGCTTTCTTT CASSMGGAGTEAFF
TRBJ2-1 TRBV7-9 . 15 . TGTGCCAGCAGCTTCGGACAGCTCGGCCACAATGAGCAGTTCTTC CASSFGQLGHNEQFF
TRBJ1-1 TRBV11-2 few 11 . TGTGCCAGCACCTTGGGAGATGAAGCTTTCTTT CASTLGDEAFF
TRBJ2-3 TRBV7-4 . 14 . TGTGCCAGCACCCCCACAGGGCGCACAGATACGCAGTATTTT CASTPTGRTDTQYF
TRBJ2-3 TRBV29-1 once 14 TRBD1 TGCAGCGTTGGCGGACAGGGGAGCACAGATACGCAGTATTTT CSVGGQGSTDTQYF
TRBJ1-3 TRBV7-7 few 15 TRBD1 TGTGCTAGCAGCCACAGACAGGGTTCTGGAAACACCATATATTTT CASSHRQGSGNTIYF
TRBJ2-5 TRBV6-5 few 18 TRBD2 TGTGCCAGCAGTTACGGTACTAGCGGGGACTACAACCAAGAGACCCAGTACTTC CASSYGTSGDYNQETQYF
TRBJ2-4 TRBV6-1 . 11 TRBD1 TGTGCCAGCAGGGACAGGAATATTCAGTACTTC CASRDRNIQYF
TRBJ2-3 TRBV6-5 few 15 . TGTGCCAGCAGTTTCTTTGAGGGGGGAGCGGGAACGCAGTATTTT CASSFFEGGAGTQYF
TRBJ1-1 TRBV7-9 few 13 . TGTGCCAGTTTTAGTACTTTGAACACTGAAGCTTTCTTT CASFSTLNTEAFF
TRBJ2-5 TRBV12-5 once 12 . TGTGCTACTGCGGTGGGGGCGGAGACCCAGTACTTC CATAVGAETQYF
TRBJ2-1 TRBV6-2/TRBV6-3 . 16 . TGTGCCAGCATGGGAGCGGGGACCTACAGGGGGAATGAGCAGTTCTTC CASMGAGTYRGNEQFF
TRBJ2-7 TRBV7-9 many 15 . TGTGCCAGCAGCTTTGTCCTCTCGGGTGGCCACGAGCAGTACTTC CASSFVLSGGHEQYF